These T cell receptor beta chains were read from a single sample in a study of response to subunit inactivated influenza vaccine. TCRdb re-derived calls from the RT-PCR reads in MiXCR, one entry per CDR3 protein. The table includes roughly 630,000 distinct CDR3 sequences, 12% to 15% detected once. This specimen consisted of PBMCs from blood, obtained around two weeks before vaccination. The receptors here all came from a man aged 50 to 60 who received an inactivated influenza vaccine. Each CDR3 is given with its conserved first and last residue. A D gene is named only where the DNA matches it firmly. Expanded clones are given a class, and other clones once, few, many or no size at all.

abundance	j_gene	d_gene	v_gene	CDR3nt	CDR3aa
few	TRBJ1-1	.	TRBV28	TGTGCCAGCAGTCGGGGGGGGCGGCTCTTGAACACTGAAGCTTTCTTT	CASSRGGRLLNTEAFF
many	TRBJ2-7	TRBD1	TRBV20-1	TGCAGTGCTAGACCCCTCCGGGACAGTCCCTACGAGCAGTACTTC	CSARPLRDSPYEQYF
few	TRBJ2-6	.	TRBV28	TGTGCCAGCCGGGGCGCTGGGGCCAACGTCCTGACTTTC	CASRGAGANVLTF
few	TRBJ1-3	.	TRBV6-5	TGTGCCAGCAGTTTCGACTTGACAGTCCCCTCTGGAAACACCATATATTTT	CASSFDLTVPSGNTIYF
few	TRBJ1-5	TRBD1	TRBV2	TGTGCCAGCAGGACGACAGGGGTGGGAAGCAATCAGCCCCAGCATTTT	CASRTTGVGSNQPQHF
.	TRBJ2-2	.	TRBV6-1	TGTGCCAGCAGTGATTCGGGTCAGTTTCCCGGGGAGCTGTTTTTT	CASSDSGQFPGELFF
.	TRBJ1-1	TRBD1	TRBV12-3/TRBV12-4	TGTGCCAGCAGTTTACGGAACAGGGGGAACACTGAAGCTTTCTTT	CASSLRNRGNTEAFF
.	TRBJ2-7	TRBD1	TRBV6-1	TGTGCCAGCAGTGCGCCATCGGGACAGGGACCCTACGAGCAGTGCTTC	CASSAPSGQGPYEQCF
few	TRBJ1-6	TRBD1	TRBV7-8	TGTGCCAGCAGCCCCCAGGGGGCAAGTAATTCACCCCTCCACTTT	CASSPQGASNSPLHF
.	TRBJ2-1	TRBD1	TRBV15	TGTGCCACCAGCAGAGAAAAGGGGGCGGCCTACAATGAGCAGTTCTTC	CATSREKGAAYNEQFF
few	TRBJ1-1	.	TRBV7-2	TGTGCCAGCAGCACCGGGACACCAAACACTGAAGCTTTCTTT	CASSTGTPNTEAFF
.	TRBJ1-4	TRBD1	TRBV7-9	TGTGCCAGCAGCCAGAACAGGGGGGGAAATGAAAAACTGTTTTTT	CASSQNRGGNEKLFF
few	TRBJ2-1	.	TRBV7-2	TGTGCCAGCAGCTTAGGACCCCAGATAAGGGGGACCTTTGTGTTCTTC	CASSLGPQIRGTFVFF
.	TRBJ2-2	TRBD2	TRBV27	TGTGCCAGCAGTTCCAGACTAGCTTCCCTCCCCGGGGAGCTGTTTTTT	CASSSRLASLPGELFF
.	TRBJ1-1	TRBD1	TRBV10-3	TGTGCCATCAGGGGCGGGGGACAGTTGGACACTGAAGCTTTCTTT	CAIRGGGQLDTEAFF
.	TRBJ1-1	.	TRBV25-1	TGTGCCAGCAGTGAATATAGCGGGAGGGGCGCTTTCTTT	CASSEYSGRGAFF
few	TRBJ2-2	TRBD1	TRBV24-1	TGTGCCACCAGTGCGACAGGGGGGTTCTCGAACACCGGGGAGCTGTTTTTT	CATSATGGFSNTGELFF
few	TRBJ2-1	.	TRBV6-1	TGTGCCAGCAGTCCTCAAGGGGGGGCTTCGGATGAGCAGTTCTTC	CASSPQGGASDEQFF
many	TRBJ2-5	.	TRBV20-1	TGCAGTGCTAGAGATCCTCTAGGGCAAGAGACCCAGTACTTC	CSARDPLGQETQYF
many	TRBJ1-3	TRBD1	TRBV7-6	TGTGCCAGCAGCTTAGCGCCCAGACAGGGGGCGAACACCATATATTTT	CASSLAPRQGANTIYF
few	TRBJ2-5	TRBD2	TRBV5-1	TGCGCCAGCAGCTCCGGACTAGCGGGAGGGAGGGAGACCCAGTACTTC	CASSSGLAGGRETQYF
few	TRBJ2-1	.	TRBV5-1	TGCGCCAGCTCCTTTTCGTCCGGGACTGGTTCCTTCAATGAGCAGTTCTTC	CASSFSSGTGSFNEQFF
many	TRBJ2-2	.	TRBV24-1	TGTGCCACCACCAGCGGTAGCGCCGGGGAGCTGTTTTTT	CATTSGSAGELFF
.	TRBJ2-5	TRBD1	TRBV28	TGTGCCAGCGGTACGAGGGGGCCCCAAGAGACCCAGTACTTC	CASGTRGPQETQYF
many	TRBJ2-1	TRBD2	TRBV29-1	TGCAGCGTGGGACTAGCGGGCCACAATGAGCAGTTCTTC	CSVGLAGHNEQFF
.	TRBJ2-3	.	TRBV10-3	TGTGCCATCAGTGAGGTCGGAACTTCACCCACAGATACGCAGTATTTT	CAISEVGTSPTDTQYF